The table lists the clone carrying this TCR beta chain with many counts. One entry per CDR3 protein, called by TCRdb with MiXCR from the 5' RACE reads. There are approximately 620,000 distinct CDR3 sequences in the sample; 8.6% occur only once, and approximately 0.94% lies in the top ten. The source of the sample is a study of identical twins. The same data also contributed to another study, on yellow fever vaccine responses in identical twins.

This clonotype originated in a woman aged 18-30 years in good health. Input material: PBMCs.

CDR3 residues: CASSLTRTGMGENIQYF. CDR3 sequence (DNA): TGCGCCAGCAGCTTGACGAGGACTGGAATGGGGGAAAACATTCAGTACTTC. This chain uses TRBV5-1 with TRBJ2-4, with D possibly called TRBD1 or TRBD2 (5 bases each). The CDR3 length is 17 residues. V gave up 1 base and J gave up 5 bases, with 19 bases separating them. The V gene's germline CDR1 is SGHRS and CDR2 YFSETQ.